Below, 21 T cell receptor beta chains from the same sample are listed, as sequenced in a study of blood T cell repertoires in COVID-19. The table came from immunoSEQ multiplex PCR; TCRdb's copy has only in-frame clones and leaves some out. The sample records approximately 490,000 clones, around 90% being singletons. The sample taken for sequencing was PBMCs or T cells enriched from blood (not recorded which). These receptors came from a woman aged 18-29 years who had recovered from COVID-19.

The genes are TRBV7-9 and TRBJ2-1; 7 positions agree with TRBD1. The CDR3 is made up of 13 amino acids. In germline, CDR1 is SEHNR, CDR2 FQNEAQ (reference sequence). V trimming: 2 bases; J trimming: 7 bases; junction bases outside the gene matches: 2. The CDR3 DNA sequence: TGTGCCAGCAGCTTACTACAGGGGAATGAGCAGTTCTTC. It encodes CASSLLQGNEQFF.

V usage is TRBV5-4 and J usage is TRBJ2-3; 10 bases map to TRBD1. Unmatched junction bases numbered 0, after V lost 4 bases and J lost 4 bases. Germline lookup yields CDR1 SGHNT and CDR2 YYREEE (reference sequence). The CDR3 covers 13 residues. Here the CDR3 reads CASSGTGADTQYF. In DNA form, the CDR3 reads TGTGCCAGCAGCGGGACAGGGGCAGATACGCAGTATTTT.

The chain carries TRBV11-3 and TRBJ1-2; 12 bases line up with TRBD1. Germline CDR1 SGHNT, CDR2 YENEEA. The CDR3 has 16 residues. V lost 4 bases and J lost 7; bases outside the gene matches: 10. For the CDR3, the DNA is TGTGCCAGCAGCTGCAATCCAGGGACAGGGGGCATTGGCTACACCTTC. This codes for CASSCNPGTGGIGYTF.

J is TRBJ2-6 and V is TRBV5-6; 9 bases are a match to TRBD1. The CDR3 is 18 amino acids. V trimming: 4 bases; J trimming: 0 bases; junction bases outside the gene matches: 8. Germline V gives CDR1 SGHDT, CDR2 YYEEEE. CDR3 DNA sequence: TGTGCCAGCAGCCCCACGGGACAGGGCGCCTCTGGGGCCAACGTCCTGACTTTC. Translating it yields CASSPTGQGASGANVLTF.

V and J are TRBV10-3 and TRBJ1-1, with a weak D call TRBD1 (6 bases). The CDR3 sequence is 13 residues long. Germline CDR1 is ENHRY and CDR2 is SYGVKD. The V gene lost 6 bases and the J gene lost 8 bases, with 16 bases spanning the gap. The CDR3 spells CAISPSGGPEAFF. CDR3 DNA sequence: TGTGCCATCAGCCCCTCGGGGGGCCCCGAAGCTTTCTTT.

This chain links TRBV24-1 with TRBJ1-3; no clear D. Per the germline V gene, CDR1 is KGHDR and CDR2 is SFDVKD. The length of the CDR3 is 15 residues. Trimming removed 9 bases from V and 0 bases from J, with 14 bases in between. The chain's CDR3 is CATVRPSFSGNTIYF. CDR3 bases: TGTGCCACCGTCAGGCCCTCTTTCTCTGGAAACACCATATATTTT.

The chain's CDR3 is CASRDQGEPGYTF. Here the CDR3 DNA reads TGTGCCAGCAGGGACCAGGGGGAACCGGGCTACACCTTC. This chain joins TRBV7-8 and TRBJ1-2; the match to TRBD1 covers 7 bases. Per the germline V gene, CDR1 is SGHVS and CDR2 is FQNEAQ. This CDR3 has 13 amino acids. The ends lost 6 bases at V and 8 bases at J; junction bases unmatched: 9. Variable domain in full (rest from reference TRBV7-8 and TRBJ1-2): GAGVSQSPRYKVAKRGQDVALRCDPISGHVSLFWYQQALGQGPEFLTYFQNEAQLDKSGLPSDRFFAERPEGSVSTLKIQRTQQEDSAVYLCASRDQGEPGYTFGSGTRLTVV.

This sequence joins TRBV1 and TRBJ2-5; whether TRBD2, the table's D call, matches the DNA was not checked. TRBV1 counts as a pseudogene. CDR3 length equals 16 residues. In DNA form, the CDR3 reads TGCACCAGCAGCCCGCCTAGTGGACTGTACCAAGAGACCCAGTACTTC. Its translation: CTSSPPSGLYQETQYF.

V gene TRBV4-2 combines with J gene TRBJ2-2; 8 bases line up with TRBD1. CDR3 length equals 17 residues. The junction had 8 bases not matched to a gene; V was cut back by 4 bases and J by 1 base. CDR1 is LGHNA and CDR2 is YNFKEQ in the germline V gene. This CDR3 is CASSPGQGLRNTGELFF. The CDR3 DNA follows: TGTGCCAGCAGCCCTGGACAGGGCCTTAGGAACACCGGGGAGCTGTTTTTT.

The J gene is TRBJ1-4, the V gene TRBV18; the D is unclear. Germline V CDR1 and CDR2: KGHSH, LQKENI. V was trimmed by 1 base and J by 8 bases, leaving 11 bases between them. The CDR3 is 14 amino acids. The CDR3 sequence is CASSPRVGGEKLFF. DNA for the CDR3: TGTGCCAGCTCACCACGGGTCGGCGGGGAAAAACTGTTTTTT.

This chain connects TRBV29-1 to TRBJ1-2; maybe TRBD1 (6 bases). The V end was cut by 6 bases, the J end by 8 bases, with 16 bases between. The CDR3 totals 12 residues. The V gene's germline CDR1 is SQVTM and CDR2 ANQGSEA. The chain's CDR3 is CSVYRDESGYTF. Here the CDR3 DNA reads TGCAGCGTCTACAGGGACGAGTCCGGCTACACCTTC.

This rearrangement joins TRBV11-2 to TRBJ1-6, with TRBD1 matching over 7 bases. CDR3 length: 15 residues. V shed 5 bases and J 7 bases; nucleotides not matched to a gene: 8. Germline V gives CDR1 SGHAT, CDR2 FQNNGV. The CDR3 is CASSLAGTVNSPLHF. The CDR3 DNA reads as TGTGCCAGCAGCCTCGCCGGGACAGTCAATTCACCCCTCCACTTT.

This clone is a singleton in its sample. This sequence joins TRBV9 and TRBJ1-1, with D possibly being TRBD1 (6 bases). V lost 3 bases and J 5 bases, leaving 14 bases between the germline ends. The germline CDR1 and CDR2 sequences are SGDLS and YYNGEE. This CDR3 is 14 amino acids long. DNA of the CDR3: TGTGCCAGCAGCGACCAGGGGATTGGGACTGAAGCTTTCTTT. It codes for CASSDQGIGTEAFF.

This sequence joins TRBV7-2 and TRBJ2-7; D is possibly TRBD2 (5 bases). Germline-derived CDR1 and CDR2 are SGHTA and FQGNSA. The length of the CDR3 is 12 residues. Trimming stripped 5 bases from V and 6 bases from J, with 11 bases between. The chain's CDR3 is CASSAPRGEQYF. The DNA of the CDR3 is TGTGCCAGCAGCGCCCCTCGGGGCGAGCAGTACTTC.

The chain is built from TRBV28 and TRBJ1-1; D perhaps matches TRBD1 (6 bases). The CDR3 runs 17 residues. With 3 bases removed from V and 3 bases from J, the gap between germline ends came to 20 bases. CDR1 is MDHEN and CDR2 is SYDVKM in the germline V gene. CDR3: CASSLEIGGGRYTEAFF. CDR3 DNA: TGTGCCAGCAGTTTGGAGATAGGCGGGGGCAGGTACACTGAAGCTTTCTTT.

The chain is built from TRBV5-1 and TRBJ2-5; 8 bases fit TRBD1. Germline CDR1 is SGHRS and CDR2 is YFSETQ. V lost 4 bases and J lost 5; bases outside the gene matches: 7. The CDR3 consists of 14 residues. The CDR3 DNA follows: TGCGCCAGCAGCCGGACAGGGCAGGGGGAGACCCAGTACTTC. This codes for CASSRTGQGETQYF.

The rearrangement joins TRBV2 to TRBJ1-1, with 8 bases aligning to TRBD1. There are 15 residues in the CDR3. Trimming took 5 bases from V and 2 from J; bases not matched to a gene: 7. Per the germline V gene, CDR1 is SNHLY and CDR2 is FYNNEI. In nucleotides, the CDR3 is TGTGCCAGCAGTTTGACCGGGACAGGCAACACTGAAGCTTTCTTT. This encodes CASSLTGTGNTEAFF.

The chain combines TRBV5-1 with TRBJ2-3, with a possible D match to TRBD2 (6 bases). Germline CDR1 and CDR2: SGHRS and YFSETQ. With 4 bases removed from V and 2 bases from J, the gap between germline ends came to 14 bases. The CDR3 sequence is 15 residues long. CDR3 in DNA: TGCGCCAGCAGCCCGCCGACTAGTACCACAGATACGCAGTATTTT. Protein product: CASSPPTSTTDTQYF. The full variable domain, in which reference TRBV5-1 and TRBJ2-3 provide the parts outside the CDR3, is KAGVTQTPRYLIKTRGQQVTLSCSPISGHRSVSWYQQTPGQGLQFLFEYFSETQRNKGNFPGRFSGRQFSNSRSEMNVSTLELGDSALYLCASSPPTSTTDTQYFGPGTRLTVL.

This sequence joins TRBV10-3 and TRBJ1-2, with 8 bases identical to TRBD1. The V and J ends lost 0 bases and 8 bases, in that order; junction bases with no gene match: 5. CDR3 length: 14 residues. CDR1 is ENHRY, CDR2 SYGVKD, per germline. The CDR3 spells CAISESSTGGGYTF. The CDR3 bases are TGTGCCATCAGTGAGTCTAGTACAGGGGGAGGCTACACCTTC.

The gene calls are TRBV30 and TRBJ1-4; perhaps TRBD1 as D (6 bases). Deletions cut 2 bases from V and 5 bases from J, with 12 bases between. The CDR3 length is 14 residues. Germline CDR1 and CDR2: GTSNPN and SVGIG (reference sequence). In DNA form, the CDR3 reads TGTGCCTGGAGTTCAGGACAGCCGAATGAAAAACTGTTTTTT. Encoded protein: CAWSSGQPNEKLFF.

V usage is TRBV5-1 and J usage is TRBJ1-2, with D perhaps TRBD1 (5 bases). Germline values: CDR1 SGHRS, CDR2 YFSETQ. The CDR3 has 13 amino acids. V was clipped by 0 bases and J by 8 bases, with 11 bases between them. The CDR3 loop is CASSLAGVEGYTF. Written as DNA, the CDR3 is TGCGCCAGCAGCTTGGCGGGGGTCGAGGGCTACACCTTC. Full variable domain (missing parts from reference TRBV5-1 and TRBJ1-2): KAGVTQTPRYLIKTRGQQVTLSCSPISGHRSVSWYQQTPGQGLQFLFEYFSETQRNKGNFPGRFSGRQFSNSRSEMNVSTLELGDSALYLCASSLAGVEGYTFGSGTRLTVV.